The next 29 T cell receptor beta chains were all read from a single sample in a study of beta chain features in type 1 diabetes. These receptors have no known antigen. What was sequenced were expressed TCRB transcripts, since all of the isolated RNA had been reverse transcribed. The data were produced by immunoSEQ multiplex PCR, yet TCRdb's version contains in-frame clones alone and is incomplete. The sample has 250,000 to 300,000 clones, around 24% seen once; the top ten hold 0.012%. Study findings and constraints: Shorter TCRB CDR3s, moderately but significantly so, were found in Type 1 diabetes patients in all four CD4+ subsets.

Sample: naive CD4+ T cells from blood. These receptors came from a woman aged 25 to 39 with type 1 diabetes.

The chain couples TRBV9 to TRBJ2-6, with 11 bases aligning to TRBD1. With 4 bases clipped from V and 2 bases from J, the junction kept 5 bases outside the gene matches. Germline V CDR1 and CDR2: SGDLS, YYNGEE. The CDR3 is 17 residues long. The CDR3 region is CASSPRTGGAGANVLTF. As DNA, the CDR3 is TGTGCCAGCAGCCCAAGGACAGGGGGCGCTGGGGCCAACGTCCTGACTTTC. The full variable domain, in which reference TRBV9 and TRBJ2-6 provide the parts outside the CDR3, is DSGVTQTPKHLITATGQRVTLRCSPRSGDLSVYWYQQSLDQGLQFLIQYYNGEERAKGNILERFSAQQFPDLHSELNLSSLELGDSALYFCASSPRTGGAGANVLTFGAGSRLTVL.

Notes on this clone: This sample includes further DNA sequences coding for the same CDR3. The V gene is TRBV20-1, the J gene TRBJ2-5; no firm D call. CDR3 size: 10 residues. V lost 3 bases to trimming and J lost 5 bases, with 4 bases between them. Per germline, CDR1 DFQATT and CDR2 SNEGSKA (reference sequence). CDR3 residues: CSASMETQYF. In DNA, the CDR3 is TGCAGTGCTAGTATGGAGACCCAGTACTTC.

V and J are TRBV19 and TRBJ1-5; 10 bases line up with TRBD1. CDR3 size: 17 residues. The germline gives CDR1 LNHDA, CDR2 SQIVND (reference sequence). The ends lost 7 bases at V and 7 bases at J; junction bases unmatched: 16. The CDR3, as DNA: TGTGCCAGTACCCATCCATCGGGACAGGGGTTCGGGCAGCCCCAGCATTTT. Translated, it gives CASTHPSGQGFGQPQHF.

This chain connects TRBV5-1 to TRBJ2-5; D is perhaps TRBD1 (6 bases). V was shortened by 0 bases and J by 3 bases, with 6 bases between the two germline ends. Germline lookup yields CDR1 SGHRS and CDR2 YFSETQ. The CDR3 is 13 amino acids. The CDR3 DNA reads as TGCGCCAGCAGCTTGGGGACAGAAGAGACCCAGTACTTC. Amino acid sequence: CASSLGTEETQYF.

The chain recombines TRBV29-1 with TRBJ2-3; no reliable D call. CDR3 length: 12 amino acids. Per germline, CDR1 SQVTM and CDR2 ANQGSEA. V shed 7 bases and J shed 0 bases, with 8 bases lying between them. CDR3 amino acids: CSGTSSTDTQYF. In nucleotides, the CDR3 is TGCAGCGGTACATCTAGCACAGATACGCAGTATTTT.

V gene TRBV10-3 combines with J gene TRBJ2-7; no firm D call. The CDR3 is 18 amino acids. Germline values: CDR1 ENHRY, CDR2 SYGVKD. Trimming took off 0 bases at V and 4 bases at J, with 22 bases between the two ends. CDR3 region: CAISESIAAETALYEQYF. For the CDR3, the DNA is TGTGCCATCAGTGAGTCGATAGCCGCCGAGACGGCCCTTTACGAGCAGTACTTC.

This clone has a handful of counts. This sequence joins TRBV5-8 and TRBJ2-5, with D maybe TRBD1 (6 bases). The CDR3 runs to 14 residues. Trimming took off 2 bases at V and 0 bases at J, with 8 bases between the two ends. Per germline, CDR1 SGHTS and CDR2 YDEGEE. The CDR3 is CASSLQGYQETQYF. The CDR3 region has the DNA TGTGCCAGCAGCTTACAGGGATACCAAGAGACCCAGTACTTC.

The V call is TRBV19, the J call TRBJ2-7, with D possibly being TRBD2 (6 bases). V gave up 5 bases and J gave up 5 bases, with 13 bases separating them. CDR3 length equals 13 residues. Germline loops: CDR1 LNHDA, CDR2 SQIVND (reference sequence). The CDR3 here is CASSEVAADEQYF. In DNA, the CDR3 is TGTGCCAGTAGTGAGGTAGCGGCGGACGAGCAGTACTTC.

This clone was seen a handful of times. This chain links TRBV29-1 with TRBJ2-7; 7 bases are a match to TRBD1. The V gene's germline CDR1 is SQVTM and CDR2 ANQGSEA. Unmatched junction bases numbered 5, after V lost 5 bases and J lost 4 bases. The CDR3 length is 12 residues. The CDR3 loop reads CSVSRQGYEQYF. The CDR3 coding sequence is TGCAGCGTTTCCCGACAGGGTTACGAGCAGTACTTC.

The table lists this clone with a few counts. The rearrangement links TRBV5-6 to TRBJ1-5, with a weak D call TRBD1 (6 bases). From germline, CDR1 is SGHDT and CDR2 YYEEEE. The CDR3 runs 15 residues. Deletions cut 2 bases from V and 11 bases from J, with 20 bases between. CDR3: CASSLMAGERMAQHF. DNA of the CDR3: TGTGCCAGCAGCTTAATGGCAGGGGAGAGGATGGCCCAGCATTTT.

About this clone: Other DNA sequences of this sample code for an identical CDR3. This chain uses TRBV28 with TRBJ1-2, with 8 bases lining up with TRBD1. This CDR3 region has 13 residues. The germline CDR1 and CDR2 sequences are MDHEN and SYDVKM. The junction had 3 bases not matched to a gene; V was cut back by 4 bases and J by 5 bases. DNA for the CDR3: TGTGCCAGCAGTTCGGGACAGGCTTATGGCTACACCTTC. Translating it yields CASSSGQAYGYTF.

There are a few counts of this clone. The chain couples TRBV7-2 to TRBJ2-2, with D unclear. V lost 2 bases to trimming and J lost 3 bases, with 7 bases between them. The CDR3 is made up of 14 amino acids. Germline V gene data show CDR1 as SGHTA and CDR2 as FQGNSA. The CDR3 bases are TGTGCCAGCAGCTTATACTCACACACCGGGGAGCTGTTTTTT. Protein: CASSLYSHTGELFF.

J is TRBJ1-2 and V is TRBV9; D ambiguous. V gave up 4 bases and J gave up 3 bases, with 7 bases separating them. Germline assignment: CDR1 SGDLS and CDR2 YYNGEE. CDR3 size: 12 residues. As DNA, the CDR3 is TGTGCCAGCAGCCGGAGGGACTATGGCTACACCTTC. Encoded protein: CASSRRDYGYTF.

This clone was seen more than once but under ten times. CDR3 protein: CAWSSGTSQETQYF. In DNA, the CDR3 is TGTGCCTGGAGCTCCGGGACTAGCCAAGAGACCCAGTACTTC. The chain recombines TRBV30 with TRBJ2-5, with 8 bases that match TRBD2. The V gene's germline CDR1 is GTSNPN and CDR2 SVGIG (reference sequence). This CDR3 is 14 amino acids long. Trimming cost V 3 bases and J 1 base; bases outside gene matches: 4.

The CDR3 nucleotides are TGTGCCAGCAGCGCAACAGGGACGAATCAGCCCCAGCATTTT. Amino acid sequence: CASSATGTNQPQHF. This chain links TRBV5-6 with TRBJ1-5, with a tentative D call TRBD1 (6 bases). V lost 4 bases to trimming and J lost 4 bases, with 12 bases between them. The germline CDR1 and CDR2 sequences are SGHDT and YYEEEE. The CDR3 totals 14 residues.

This clone appeared a few times. The rearrangement uses TRBV18 and TRBJ2-7; possible D gene TRBD2, 5 bases. The CDR3 is 15 amino acids. The germline gives CDR1 KGHSH, CDR2 LQKENI. The V end lost 0 bases, the J end lost 0 bases, and 9 bases lay between the germline ends. The CDR3 sequence: CASSPPRESSYEQYF. CDR3 nucleotides: TGTGCCAGCTCACCACCACGGGAAAGCTCCTACGAGCAGTACTTC.

The rearrangement joins TRBV5-1 to TRBJ2-5; unclear D gene. CDR1 SGHRS and CDR2 YFSETQ come from the germline V gene. This CDR3 has 15 amino acids. The V and J ends lost 0 bases and 2 bases respectively, with 11 bases between them. The CDR3 DNA is TGCGCCAGCAGCTTGGACCCGGGTCCTCAAGAGACCCAGTACTTC. This translates into CASSLDPGPQETQYF.

The chain uses TRBV5-5 and TRBJ2-3; D possibly corresponds to TRBD1 (5 bases). The length of the CDR3 is 14 residues. The germline CDR1 and CDR2 sequences are SGHKS and YYEKEE (reference sequence). Between the trimmed V and J ends, which lost 4 bases and 0 bases, there was a span of 9 bases. CDR3 DNA: TGTGCCAGCAGCAGGGGTCGGAGCACAGATACGCAGTATTTT. It is translated as CASSRGRSTDTQYF.

V is TRBV11-2 and J is TRBJ1-2, with TRBD1 identical over 7 bases. The CDR3 length is 14 residues. V dropped 8 bases and J dropped 4; count of bases not matched to a gene: 10. The germline gives CDR1 SGHAT, CDR2 FQNNGV. CDR3: CASGSAGGSYGYTF. Here the CDR3 DNA reads TGTGCCAGCGGGAGCGCAGGGGGTAGCTATGGCTACACCTTC.

The rearrangement joins TRBV29-1 to TRBJ2-7; 10 bases match TRBD2. Per germline, CDR1 SQVTM and CDR2 ANQGSEA. The CDR3 contains 12 residues. After removal of 4 bases from V and 7 bases from J, the junction contained 4 bases not matched to a gene. In DNA form, the CDR3 reads TGCAGCGTTGCTAGCGGGAGTTTAGAGCAGTACTTC. Its protein product is CSVASGSLEQYF.

The CDR3 sequence is CASREESSYNEQFF. In DNA form, the CDR3 reads TGCGCCAGCAGGGAGGAGAGCTCCTACAATGAGCAGTTCTTC. V and J are TRBV5-1 and TRBJ2-1; D might be TRBD2 (5 bases). Per germline, CDR1 SGHRS and CDR2 YFSETQ. The V end lost 5 bases, the J end lost 0 bases, and 9 bases lay between the germline ends. The CDR3 has 14 amino acids.

The CDR3 DNA reads TGTGCCAGCAGCGTAGGGAGTGCCGCGGGCTACGAGCAGTACTTC. This codes for CASSVGSAAGYEQYF. The chain uses TRBV9 and TRBJ2-7, with D perhaps matching TRBD2 (5 bases). Germline CDR1 and CDR2: SGDLS and YYNGEE. There are 15 residues in the CDR3. Trimming took off 0 bases at V and 3 bases at J, with 13 bases between the two ends.

This sequence joins TRBV6-1 and TRBJ2-7; 9 bases are shared with TRBD2. V gave up 8 bases and J gave up 1 base; unmatched junction bases: 6. The CDR3 has 14 residues. Looked up from germline, CDR1 is MNHNS and CDR2 is SASEGT. In nucleotides, the CDR3 is TGTGCCAGCGTAACTAGCGGGTGGTCCTACGAGCAGTACTTC. Its translation: CASVTSGWSYEQYF.

Of note for this clone: The same CDR3 arises from other DNA sequences in this sample as well. The rearrangement links TRBV9 to TRBJ2-1; a possible D gene is TRBD1 (6 bases). The V gene's germline CDR1 is SGDLS and CDR2 YYNGEE. V was cut by 10 bases and J by 2 bases, with 10 bases left in between. This CDR3 is built from 12 residues. Here the CDR3 reads CAPGDTYNEQFF. The CDR3 DNA reads as TGTGCCCCCGGGGACACCTACAATGAGCAGTTCTTC.

V usage is TRBV9 and J usage is TRBJ1-1; D is uncertain. Trimming took 5 bases from V and 2 from J, leaving 13 bases between them. The CDR3 is 14 residues long. CDR1 and CDR2 from the germline V gene are SGDLS and YYNGEE. CDR3 amino acids: CASSVSLFNTEAFF. DNA for the CDR3: TGTGCCAGCAGTGTGAGCCTCTTTAACACTGAAGCTTTCTTT.

The CDR3 coding sequence is TGTGCCAGCTCACCACCGGGACAGGGGGATAACTATGGCTACACCTTC. This translates into CASSPPGQGDNYGYTF. The chain carries TRBV18 and TRBJ1-2; 11 positions match TRBD1. CDR3 size: 16 residues. CDR1 is KGHSH, CDR2 LQKENI, per germline. V lost 0 bases and J lost 1; bases outside the gene matches: 1.

This chain uses TRBV27 with TRBJ2-1; D remains ambiguous. Trimming removed 4 bases at V and 1 base at J, with 11 bases between. The germline V gene encodes CDR1 MNHEY and CDR2 SMNVEV (reference sequence). The CDR3 spans 15 residues. The CDR3 protein is CASSSYTPSYNEQFF. The DNA for the CDR3 is TGTGCCAGCAGTTCCTATACCCCTTCCTACAATGAGCAGTTCTTC.

The rearrangement uses TRBV10-3 and TRBJ2-1, with 7 positions matching TRBD2. Unmatched junction bases numbered 6, after V lost 6 bases and J lost 4 bases. CDR3 length equals 14 residues. Germline lookup yields CDR1 ENHRY and CDR2 SYGVKD. The CDR3 is CAISKTSQYNEQFF. As DNA, the CDR3 is TGTGCCATCAGCAAGACTAGCCAGTACAATGAGCAGTTCTTC.

The chain recombines TRBV10-3 with TRBJ2-5, with D possibly being TRBD2 (6 bases). V lost 3 bases and J lost 2, with 10 bases in between. Germline CDR1 is ENHRY and CDR2 is SYGVKD. This CDR3 has 14 residues. CDR3 DNA: TGTGCCATCAGTGAAACCGGGAGACAAGAGACCCAGTACTTC. As protein: CAISETGRQETQYF.